In this sample, the clone carrying this T cell receptor (beta chain) turned up a few times. The antigen remains unidentified. The CDR3 loop spans 17 amino acids. CDR1 and CDR2 (germline): SEHNR, FQNEAQ (reference sequence). Deletions cut 6 bases from V and 2 bases from J, with 23 bases between. The sample originates from a study of post-analysis software for immune sequencing data. Study findings and constraints: Patients showed TRBV5-6, TRBV5-1 and TRBV20-1 among several TRBV segments more frequent than in controls.

Prepared libraries of TCR beta cDNA carried unique molecular identifiers. Each CDR3 protein gets one entry after TCRdb re-called the PCR reads with MiXCR. The table lists hundreds of thousands of distinct CDR3 sequences, roughly 47% of them singletons. The receptor was isolated from a girl aged 10 to 17 with multiple sclerosis. Sequenced sample: blood. The chain is built from TRBV7-9 and TRBJ2-7; D might be TRBD1 or TRBD2, each matching 6 bases. CDR3 sequence: CASRPGASGAITYEQYF. CDR3 nucleotides: TGTGCCAGCAGACCAGGGGCATCGGGGGCGATTACCTACGAGCAGTACTTC.